The 5 T cell receptor beta chains in this list originate from one sample, sequenced in a study of OX40 agonist ivuxolimab in advanced cancers. The repertoire was sequenced with immunoSEQ multiplex PCR; TCRdb's copy has only in-frame clones and lacks some. The table lists about 73,000 clones, 92% of them singletons. The specimen was CD4+ or CD8+ T cells sorted from blood, collected in a trial of the OX40 agonist ivuxolimab. The receptors originated from an adult with an advanced solid tumor such as melanoma, head and neck, liver or kidney cancer.

The rearrangement uses TRBV14 and TRBJ2-3; TRBD2 is a possible D gene (7 bases). The CDR3 covers 18 residues. Germline values: CDR1 SGHDN, CDR2 FVKESK. V dropped 0 bases and J dropped 4 bases, with 20 bases sitting between them. The CDR3: CASSQDRVGGLSSDTQYF. The DNA of the CDR3 is TGTGCCAGCAGCCAAGATCGTGTCGGGGGGCTAAGTTCAGATACGCAGTATTTT.

The chain recombines TRBV19 with TRBJ2-2; the match to TRBD1 covers 10 bases. Losses at the gene ends were 6 bases for V and 6 bases for J; bases not matched to a gene: 7. CDR1 LNHDA and CDR2 SQIVND come from the germline V gene (reference sequence). The CDR3 totals 15 residues. The CDR3 spells CASSMGQGIAGELFF. CDR3 nucleotides: TGTGCCAGTAGCATGGGACAGGGGATCGCCGGGGAGCTGTTTTTT.

This chain joins TRBV10-3 and TRBJ2-7, with TRBD2 identical over 10 bases. The J segment lost 3 bases and the V segment lost 9 bases, leaving 2 bases of the junction unmatched. This CDR3 is 12 amino acids long. The germline CDR1 and CDR2 sequences are ENHRY and SYGVKD. The CDR3 nucleotides are TGTGCCATTAGCGGGGGGTACTACGAGCAGTACTTC. Residues: CAISGGYYEQYF.

Comment on this clone: A read error may explain this, as a much larger clone is one base away. This chain joins TRBV11-2 and TRBJ1-2; D remains unclear. The length of the CDR3 is 13 residues. Germline CDR1 and CDR2: SGHAT and FQNNGV. The CDR3 nucleotides read TGTGCCGGCAGCTTAGGAGGGTTGGGTGGCTACACCTTC. It yields the protein CAGSLGGLGGYTF.

V and J are TRBV7-6 and TRBJ2-5; D remains ambiguous. CDR1 SGHVS and CDR2 FNYEAQ come from the germline V gene. CDR3 length: 16 residues. The ends were cut back, 2 bases at V and 4 bases at J, with 17 bases in the middle. CDR3 coding DNA: TGTGCCAGCAGCTTAACCTTACCCCAGGCCGGAGAGACCCAGTACTTC. Translating gives CASSLTLPQAGETQYF. Complete variable domain (other parts from reference TRBV7-6 and TRBJ2-5): GAGVSQSPRYKVTKRGQDVALRCDPISGHVSLYWYRQALGQGPEFLTYFNYEAQQDKSGLPNDRFSAERPEGSISTLTIQRTEQRDSAMYRCASSLTLPQAGETQYFGPGTRLLVL.